This T cell receptor beta chain emerged from a study of blood T cells in healthy people across ages. Study background: About one barcoded beta molecule per two T cells was the capture yield of template switching. Study conclusions and caveats: TCR beta diversity correlated strongly with naive T cell percentage. Diversity figures based on one million T cells were deemed too low. As age increased, TCR beta diversity per million T cells fell in a roughly linear fashion.

Remarks on this clonotype: Its antigen is unidentified.

V dropped 2 bases and J dropped 0 bases, with 19 bases sitting between them. The CDR3 contains 18 residues. CDR1 and CDR2 from the germline V gene are SGHRS and YFSETQ. Combining a sample-barcoded 5' primer with a J-beta primer mix, a second PCR ran for about 7 to 12 cycles. TCRdb re-called the 5' RACE reads through MiXCR, storing one row per CDR3 protein. Found here are about a million distinct CDR3 sequences, roughly 51% of them singletons; the top ten hold roughly a fifth. The source is a woman between 55 and 75 years old in good health. What was sequenced was blood. The chain links TRBV5-1 to TRBJ2-3, with D perhaps TRBD2 (5 bases). In DNA, the CDR3 is TGCGCCAGCAGCTTCCGTCCCGTAGCGAGCACAAGCACAGATACGCAGTATTTT. Translated, it gives CASSFRPVASTSTDTQYF. The entire variable domain, with the rest obtained from reference TRBV5-1 and TRBJ2-3, is as follows: KAGVTQTPRYLIKTRGQQVTLSCSPISGHRSVSWYQQTPGQGLQFLFEYFSETQRNKGNFPGRFSGRQFSNSRSEMNVSTLELGDSALYLCASSFRPVASTSTDTQYFGPGTRLTVL.